This T cell receptor (beta chain) appears in the sequencing data of a study of graft-versus-host responses after intestinal transplantation. Study in general: Grafts were multivisceral, liver-intestinal, or isolated intestinal.

This table comes from immunoSEQ multiplex PCR, and its TCRdb copy is limited to in-frame clones, with some not included. The data show 90,000 to 150,000 clones, 85% to 95% seen once. As regards this clone: What it binds is not known.

Germline loops: CDR1 SGHVS, CDR2 FQNEAQ. CDR3 length: 16 amino acids. The source material was unstimulated CD8+ T cells sorted from spleen or lymph node cells, sampled before intestinal transplant. The genes are TRBV7-8 and TRBJ2-5; 10 bases fit TRBD2. The J call may be wrong; the DNA end is better matched by TRBJ2-7. The TCR sequence derives from a human donor who received an intestinal transplant. DNA for the CDR3: TGTGCCAGCAGCTTGGATCTAGCGGGAGAGGGAGACGAGCAGTACTTC. It encodes CASSLDLAGEGDEQYF.